This T cell receptor beta chain was identified in a study of response to subunit inactivated influenza vaccine. Study-wide findings and caveats: There was a suggestion from the authors that each seasonal influenza vaccination recruits few new T cells.

Regarding this clonotype: Its antigen is as yet unknown.

TCRdb used MiXCR to reprocess the RT-PCR reads, holding one entry per CDR3 protein. The sample has over 300,000 distinct CDR3 sequences, around a fifth seen once. The TCR sequence derives from a man aged 45 to 70 who received an inactivated influenza vaccine. Sample: PBMCs from blood, taken around 22 months after vaccination.

The CDR3 protein is CASSFTGTANTEAFF. The CDR3 region has the DNA TGCGCCAGCAGCTTTACCGGGACGGCGAACACTGAAGCTTTCTTT. The chain links TRBV5-1 to TRBJ1-1; the D gene is possibly TRBD1 (5 bases). The CDR3 is made up of 15 amino acids. V lost 2 bases to trimming and J lost 1 base, with 12 bases between them. Germline V CDR1 and CDR2: SGHRS, YFSETQ.